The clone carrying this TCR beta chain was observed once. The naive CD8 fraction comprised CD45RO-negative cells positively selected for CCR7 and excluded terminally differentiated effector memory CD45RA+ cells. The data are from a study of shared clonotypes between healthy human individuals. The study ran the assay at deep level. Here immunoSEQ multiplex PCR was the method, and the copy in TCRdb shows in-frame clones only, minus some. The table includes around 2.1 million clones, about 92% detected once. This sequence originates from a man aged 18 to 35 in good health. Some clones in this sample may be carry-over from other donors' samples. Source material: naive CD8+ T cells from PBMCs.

The CDR3 reads CASSSNPGGSGYEQYF. Written as DNA, the CDR3 is TGTGCCAGCAGCTCCAACCCAGGGGGGAGTGGGTACGAGCAGTACTTC. The chain couples TRBV11-2 to TRBJ2-7, with TRBD1 as a possible D gene (7 bases). This CDR3 contains 16 residues. Trimming pared 4 bases from V and 4 bases from J, leaving 20 bases between. Germline V gene data show CDR1 as SGHAT and CDR2 as FQNNGV.